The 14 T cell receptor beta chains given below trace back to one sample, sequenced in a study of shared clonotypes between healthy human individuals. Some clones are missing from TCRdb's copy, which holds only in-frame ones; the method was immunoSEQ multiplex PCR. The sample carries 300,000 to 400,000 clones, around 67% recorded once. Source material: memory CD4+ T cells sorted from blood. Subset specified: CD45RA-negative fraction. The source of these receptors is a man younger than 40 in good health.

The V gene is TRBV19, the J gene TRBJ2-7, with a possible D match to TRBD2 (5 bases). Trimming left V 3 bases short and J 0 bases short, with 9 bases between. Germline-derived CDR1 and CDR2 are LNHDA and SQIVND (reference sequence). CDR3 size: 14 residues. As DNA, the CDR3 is TGTGCCAGTAGTATTACCGGGATCTCCTACGAGCAGTACTTC. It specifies CASSITGISYEQYF.

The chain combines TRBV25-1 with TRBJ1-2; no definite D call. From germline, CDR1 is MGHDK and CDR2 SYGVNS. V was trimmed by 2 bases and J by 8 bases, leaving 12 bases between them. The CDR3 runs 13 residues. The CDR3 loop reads CASSEAPEVGYTF. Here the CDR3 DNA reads TGTGCCAGCAGTGAAGCCCCCGAGGTGGGCTACACCTTC.

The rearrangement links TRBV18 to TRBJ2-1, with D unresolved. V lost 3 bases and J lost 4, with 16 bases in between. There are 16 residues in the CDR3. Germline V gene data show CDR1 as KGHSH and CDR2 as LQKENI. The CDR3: CASSPLLGEDYNEQFF. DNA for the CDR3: TGTGCCAGCTCACCCCTCCTAGGAGAGGATTACAATGAGCAGTTCTTC.

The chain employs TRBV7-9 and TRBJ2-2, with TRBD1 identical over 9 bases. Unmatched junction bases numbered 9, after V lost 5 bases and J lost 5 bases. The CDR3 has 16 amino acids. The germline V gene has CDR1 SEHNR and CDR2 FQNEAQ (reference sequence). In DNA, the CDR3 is TGTGCCAGCAGCCTTCCGACAGGGGGAGGTACCGGGGAGCTGTTTTTT. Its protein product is CASSLPTGGGTGELFF.

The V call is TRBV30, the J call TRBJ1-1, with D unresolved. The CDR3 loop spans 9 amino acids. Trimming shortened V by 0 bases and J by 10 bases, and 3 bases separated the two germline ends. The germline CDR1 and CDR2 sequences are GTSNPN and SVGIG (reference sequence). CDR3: CAWSVGAFF. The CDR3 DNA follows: TGTGCCTGGAGTGTAGGAGCTTTCTTT.

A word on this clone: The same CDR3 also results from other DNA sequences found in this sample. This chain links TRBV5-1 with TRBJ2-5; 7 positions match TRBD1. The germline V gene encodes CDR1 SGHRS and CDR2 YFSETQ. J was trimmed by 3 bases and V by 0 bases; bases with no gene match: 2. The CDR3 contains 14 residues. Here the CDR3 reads CASSLGTGKETQYF. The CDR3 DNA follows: TGCGCCAGCAGCTTGGGGACAGGAAAAGAGACCCAGTACTTC.

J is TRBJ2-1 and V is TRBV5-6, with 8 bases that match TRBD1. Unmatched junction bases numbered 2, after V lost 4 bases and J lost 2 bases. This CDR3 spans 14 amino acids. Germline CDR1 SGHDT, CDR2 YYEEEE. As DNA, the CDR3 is TGTGCCAGCAGCGGACAGGGCGCCTACAATGAGCAGTTCTTC. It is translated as CASSGQGAYNEQFF. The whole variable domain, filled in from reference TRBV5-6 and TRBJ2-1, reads DAGVTQSPTHLIKTRGQQVTLRCSPKSGHDTVSWYQQALGQGPQFIFQYYEEEERQRGNFPDRFSGHQFPNYSSELNVNALLLGDSALYLCASSGQGAYNEQFFGPGTRLTVL.

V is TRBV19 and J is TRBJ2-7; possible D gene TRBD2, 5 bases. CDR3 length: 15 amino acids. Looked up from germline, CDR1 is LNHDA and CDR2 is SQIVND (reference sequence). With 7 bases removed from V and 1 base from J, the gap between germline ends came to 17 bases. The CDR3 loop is CASKEQAGGSYEQYF. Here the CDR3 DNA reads TGTGCCAGTAAAGAGCAGGCGGGCGGATCCTACGAGCAGTACTTC.

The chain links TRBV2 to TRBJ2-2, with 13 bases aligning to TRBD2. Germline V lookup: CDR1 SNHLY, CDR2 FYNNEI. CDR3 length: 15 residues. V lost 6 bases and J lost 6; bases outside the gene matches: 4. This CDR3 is CASRMGLAGSGELFF. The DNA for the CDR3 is TGTGCCAGCAGGATGGGACTAGCGGGATCCGGGGAGCTGTTTTTT.

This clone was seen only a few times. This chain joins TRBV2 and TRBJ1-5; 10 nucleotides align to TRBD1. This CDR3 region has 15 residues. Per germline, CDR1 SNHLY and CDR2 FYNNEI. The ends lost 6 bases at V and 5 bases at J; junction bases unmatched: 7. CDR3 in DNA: TGTGCCAGCAGGAAAGGACAGGGGGAGTATCAGCCCCAGCATTTT. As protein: CASRKGQGEYQPQHF.

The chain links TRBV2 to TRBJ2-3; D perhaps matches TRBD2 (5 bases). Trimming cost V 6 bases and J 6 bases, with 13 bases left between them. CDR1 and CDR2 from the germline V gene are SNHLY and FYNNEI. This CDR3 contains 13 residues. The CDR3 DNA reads TGTGCCAGCAGCGGACTGTCCATGGATACGCAGTATTTT. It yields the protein CASSGLSMDTQYF.

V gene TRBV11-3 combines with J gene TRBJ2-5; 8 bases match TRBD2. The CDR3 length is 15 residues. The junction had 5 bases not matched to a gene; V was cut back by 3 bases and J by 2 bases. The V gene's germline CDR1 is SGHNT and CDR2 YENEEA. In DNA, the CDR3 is TGTGCCAGCAGCTTCGGGGGGGGATGGCAAGAGACCCAGTACTTC. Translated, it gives CASSFGGGWQETQYF.

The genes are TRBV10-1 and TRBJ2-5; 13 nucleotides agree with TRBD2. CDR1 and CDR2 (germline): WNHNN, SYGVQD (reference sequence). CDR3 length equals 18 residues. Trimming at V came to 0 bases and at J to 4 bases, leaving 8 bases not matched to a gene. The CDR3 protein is CASSESDGTSGTRETQYF. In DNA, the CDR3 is TGCGCCAGCAGTGAGTCCGACGGGACTAGCGGGACCCGAGAGACCCAGTACTTC.

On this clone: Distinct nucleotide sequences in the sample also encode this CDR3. The chain's CDR3 is CASSPSRGPYEQYF. CDR3 DNA: TGTGCCAGCAGTCCCAGTCGGGGGCCCTACGAGCAGTACTTC. This chain connects TRBV27 to TRBJ2-7; D possibly matches TRBD1 or TRBD2 (6 bases each). V lost 5 bases and J 2 bases, leaving 13 bases between the germline ends. Germline V gene sequence: CDR1 MNHEY, CDR2 SMNVEV (reference sequence). The CDR3 runs 14 residues.